The rows below give T cell receptor beta chains drawn from one sample of a study of control samples from healthy donors and cancer patients. Some clones are missing from TCRdb's copy, which holds only in-frame ones; the method was immunoSEQ multiplex PCR. This table has 99,000 or so clones, 83% appearing once. The sample taken for sequencing was blood. The receptors derive from a woman between 50 and 59 years old in good health. Both conserved end residues are part of each CDR3. A D gene is named only where the DNA matches it firmly. Size tells how often a clone was seen (once, few, many) or the class of an expanded clone, and some rows leave it out.

>TRBV24-1|once|TRBJ2-5|TRBD1
CATSDYRTGDQETQYF
TGTGCCACCAGTGATTACCGGACAGGGGACCAAGAGACCCAGTACTTC
>TRBV13|once|TRBJ2-1|TRBD2
CASSLAGGRRNEQFF
TGTGCCAGCAGCCTTGCGGGAGGGCGGAGAAATGAGCAGTTCTTC
>TRBV29-1|.|TRBJ2-7|.
CSVSDTSYEQYF
TGCAGCGTTTCTGACACGTCCTACGAGCAGTACTTC
>TRBV27|.|TRBJ1-6|.
CASSYLSRVSPLHF
TGTGCCAGCAGTTATTTGAGTCGAGTTTCACCCCTCCACTTT
>TRBV28|.|TRBJ2-7|.
CASPPGGGLVEEQYF
TGTGCCAGCCCCCCCGGCGGAGGGCTGGTTGAGGAGCAGTACTTC
>TRBV5-4|.|TRBJ2-1|TRBD2
CASSFLAGGGRRYNEQFF
TGTGCCAGCAGCTTTCTAGCGGGAGGAGGCAGGAGATACAATGAGCAGTTCTTC
>TRBV10-2|.|TRBJ2-2|.
CASSMRQNTGELFF
TGCGCCAGCAGTATGAGACAAAACACCGGGGAGCTGTTTTTT
>TRBV14|.|TRBJ2-1|TRBD2
CASSQRFRRESYNEQFF
TGTGCCAGCAGCCAAAGATTTCGGCGGGAGAGTTACAATGAGCAGTTCTTC
>TRBV7-2|.|TRBJ2-2|.
CASSQTRFTGELFF
TGTGCCAGCAGCCAGACTAGATTCACCGGGGAGCTGTTTTTT
>TRBV28|.|TRBJ1-1|TRBD1
CASSLVTGGFSTEAFF
TGTGCCAGCAGTTTAGTGACAGGGGGTTTTAGCACTGAAGCTTTCTTT
>TRBV6-5|.|TRBJ1-3|.
CASTIFSGNTIYF
TGTGCCAGCACGATTTTCTCTGGAAACACCATATATTTT
>TRBV5-1|once|TRBJ1-1|.
CASSEGRIQNTEAFF
TGCGCCAGCAGCGAGGGACGGATTCAGAACACTGAAGCTTTCTTT
>TRBV5-4|.|TRBJ1-2|TRBD1
CASSLPTGGSGYTF
TGTGCCAGCAGCTTGCCCACAGGGGGAAGTGGCTACACCTTC
>TRBV4-2|.|TRBJ2-3|.
CASSQEGRRQVDTQYF
TGTGCCAGCAGCCAAGAAGGAAGGCGCCAAGTGGATACGCAGTATTTT
>TRBV5-8|.|TRBJ2-3|.
CASSLIPGRGDTQYF
TGTGCCAGCAGCTTGATCCCAGGCAGAGGTGATACGCAGTATTTT
>TRBV11-2|.|TRBJ2-5|TRBD1
CASSRDRKETQYF
TGTGCCAGCAGCCGGGACAGAAAAGAGACCCAGTACTTC
>TRBV5-3|.|TRBJ1-5|.
CARSLEARPNSNQPQHF
TGTGCCAGAAGCTTGGAGGCGAGGCCGAACTCCAATCAGCCCCAGCATTTT
>TRBV5-1|.|TRBJ1-4|TRBD1
CASSLGDRGPLANEKLFF
TGCGCCAGCAGCTTGGGGGACAGGGGCCCGCTCGCTAATGAAAAACTGTTTTTT
>TRBV29-1|.|TRBJ1-4|TRBD1
CSVVVTGAEKLFF
TGCAGCGTTGTAGTGACAGGGGCTGAAAAACTGTTTTTT
>TRBV18|.|TRBJ1-1|.
CASSSELQGVTEAFF
TGTGCCAGCTCATCAGAACTTCAGGGTGTCACTGAAGCTTTCTTT
>TRBV23-1|.|TRBJ2-1|.
CASSQNPLREQFF
TGCGCCAGCAGTCAAAATCCTTTAAGAGAGCAGTTCTTC
>TRBV7-9|.|TRBJ1-1|.
CASSLVSGMNTEAFF
TGTGCCAGCAGCTTAGTAAGCGGGATGAACACTGAAGCTTTCTTT
>TRBV11-2|.|TRBJ2-7|.
CASSRNYEQYF
TGTGCCAGCAGCCGGAACTACGAGCAGTACTTC
>TRBV11-2|.|TRBJ1-6|.
CASSLAAGSNSPLHF
TGTGCCAGCAGCTTAGCGGCAGGATCCAATTCACCCCTCCACTTT
>TRBV21-1|.|TRBJ2-2|.
CASSKRGRGRYTGELFF
TGTGCCAGCAGCAAAAGGGGCAGGGGGCGGTACACCGGGGAGCTGTTTTTT
>TRBV15|.|TRBJ2-7|TRBD2
CATSEGRGSYEQYF
TGTGCCACCAGCGAAGGGAGGGGATCCTACGAGCAGTACTTC